This T cell receptor (beta chain) appears in the sequencing data of a study of cytomegalovirus exposure and HLA in healthy donors. Study summary: Earlier, 150 million to 200 million T cells were analyzed, and over 95 million unique TCR beta sequences were found among them.

PCR was performed using 60 Vbeta and 13 Jbeta primers. Some clones are missing from TCRdb's copy, which holds only in-frame ones; the method was immunoSEQ multiplex PCR. The sample includes approximately 210,000 clones, approximately 86% seen only once; the top ten take about 1.7%. Findings and limits, study-wide: The study assumed roughly uniform donor sequencing depth for presence/absence analyses. As was reported, the classifier diagnosed cytomegalovirus status with high specificity and sensitivity. Versus the approximately 700-donor mean, an Asian-associated ancestry cluster reportedly showed fewer N-insertions in a later analysis.

This CDR3 is built from 13 residues. Looked up from germline, CDR1 is MNHEY and CDR2 is SVGAGI. Comment on this clone: The antigen is not known. The junction differs from germline at one of its ends, possibly a read error. The identical CDR3 is also encoded by other nucleotide sequences in the sample.

The V call is TRBV6-5, the J call TRBJ1-6; D remains ambiguous. The sample consisted of PBMCs. This clonotype was obtained from a woman under 30 in good health and CMV-seronegative. The CDR3 DNA follows: TGTGCCAGCCACCCCGTCGGGAATTCACCCCTGCACTTT. Its translation is CASHPVGNSPLHF.